Only one count was recorded for the clone carrying this T cell receptor (beta chain). Its target is not known. These data are taken from a study of cytomegalovirus exposure and HLA in healthy donors. Use of 60 Vbeta and 13 Jbeta primers characterized the PCR. The assay was immunoSEQ multiplex PCR, and TCRdb's table has in-frame clones only and misses some. The sample has about 160,000 clones, around 77% seen once. Study-level results: Later genetic work tied a missense DCLRE1C variant to beta-chain V and J trimming. An ancestry cluster, one associated with Asian ancestry, reportedly showed fewer N-insertions than the approximately 670-donor mean in a later analysis. Some TCR beta chains (roughly 150 of them) were listed as cytomegalovirus-associated. Exclusion as indistinguishable affected some V segments, including TRBV6-2 and TRBV6-3.

Germline V gene lookup returns CDR1 MDHEN and CDR2 SYDVKM. The CDR3 is made up of 15 amino acids. V dropped 5 bases and J dropped 3 bases, with 16 bases sitting between them. The genes are TRBV28 and TRBJ2-5; D is perhaps TRBD2 (6 bases). Sequencing was carried out using PBMCs. The sequence came from a man over 45 in good health and CMV-seropositive. CDR3 loop: CASSVGGQLKETQYF. CDR3 in DNA: TGTGCCAGCAGTGTTGGAGGGCAGTTAAAAGAGACCCAGTACTTC. The full variable domain, rest sourced from reference TRBV28 and TRBJ2-5, is DVKVTQSSRYLVKRTGEKVFLECVQDMDHENMFWYRQDPGLGLRLIYFSYDVKMKEKGDIPEGYSVSREKKERFSLILESASTNQTSMYLCASSVGGQLKETQYFGPGTRLLVL.